This TCR beta chain was identified during a study of radiotherapy plus CTLA-4 blockade in lung cancer. Looking at the study overall: Of the patients, 15% to 20% showed objective responses and roughly 31% attained disease control.

Note on this clone: The antigen remains unidentified.

General study points: In blood, after radiotherapy plus ipilimumab, tumor-derived TCR clones expanded.

V lost 6 bases and J lost 1, with 14 bases in between. The length of the CDR3 is 15 residues. CDR1 and CDR2 (germline): SGHTA, FQGTGA. With ipilimumab providing CTLA-4 blockade, focal radiation was administered to patients who had chemo-refractory metastatic non-small-cell lung cancer. TCRdb keeps only in-frame clones here, not all; method: immunoSEQ multiplex PCR. This table holds over 40,000 clones, around 83% found once. The chain recombines TRBV7-3 with TRBJ2-3; possible D gene TRBD2, 6 bases. The sequence was collected from a human donor with non-small cell lung cancer who had stable disease on radiotherapy plus ipilimumab. The sequencing here drew on peripheral blood, taken from a patient treated with radiotherapy plus ipilimumab. The CDR3 DNA follows: TGTGCCAGCAGTACACTGGGGGGTGGCACAGATACGCAGTATTTT. It specifies CASSTLGGGTDTQYF.